This is a list of T cell receptor beta chains from one sample in a study of untreated major depressive disorder. Profiling relied on immunoSEQ multiplex PCR, and the TCRdb table lists in-frame clones only, not all of them. This sample has 15,000 to 20,000 clones, with roughly 90% found just once. Material for sequencing was CD4+ T cells from PBMCs. The receptors were gathered from a woman aged 35 to 49 with major depressive disorder. Both conserved end residues are part of each CDR3. The D gene is left open where the match is weak. The size entry is marked missing in some rows and otherwise reads once, few, many or a size class.

v_gene,j_gene,d_gene,abundance,CDR3aa,CDR3nt
TRBV15,TRBJ2-7,-,once,CATSKTEDRTYEQYF,TGTGCCACCAGCAAGACCGAGGACAGAACCTACGAGCAGTACTTC
TRBV6-5,TRBJ1-1,-,-,CASTSQGWNIEAFF,TGTGCCAGCACCTCACAGGGATGGAACATTGAAGCTTTCTTT
TRBV2,TRBJ2-5,-,-,CASKSPGEETQYF,TGTGCCAGCAAATCCCCAGGGGAAGAGACCCAGTACTTC
TRBV7-9,TRBJ1-5,-,-,CASSLGNYRSSNQPQHF,TGTGCCAGCAGCTTAGGGAATTACAGGAGTAGCAATCAGCCCCAGCATTTT
TRBV5-6,TRBJ1-5,TRBD1,-,CASSLKGGGQPQHF,TGTGCCAGCAGCTTGAAAGGGGGCGGTCAGCCCCAGCATTTT
TRBV5-1,TRBJ1-4,-,-,CASSDTGRNEKLFF,TGCGCCAGCTCCGACACTGGGAGGAATGAAAAACTGTTTTTT
TRBV12-1,TRBJ2-1,-,-,CASSSGLAGENSYNEQFF,TGTGCCAGCAGCTCAGGCCTAGCGGGGGAGAACTCATACAATGAGCAGTTCTTC
TRBV10-3,TRBJ1-2,-,-,CAISERVGGYTF,TGTGCCATCAGTGAGAGGGTAGGTGGCTACACCTTC
TRBV28,TRBJ1-4,-,-,CASSSRALNEKLFF,TGTGCCAGCAGTTCTAGGGCCCTCAATGAAAAACTGTTTTTT
TRBV2,TRBJ2-7,-,-,CATQEIGRGEQYF,TGTGCCACCCAGGAGATAGGAAGGGGCGAGCAGTACTTC
TRBV19,TRBJ1-6,TRBD1,-,CASRDRVSNSPLHF,TGTGCCAGTCGGGACAGGGTATCTAATTCACCCCTCCACTTT
TRBV9,TRBJ1-1,-,-,CASSVRGADTEAFF,TGTGCCAGCAGCGTCCGGGGTGCGGACACTGAAGCTTTCTTT
TRBV28,TRBJ1-3,TRBD1,-,CASSPGQGRLDF,TGTGCCAGCAGTCCCGGACAGGGCCGACTAGATTTT
TRBV5-6,TRBJ1-2,-,-,CASSLVAGGNYGYTF,TGTGCCAGCAGCTTGGTGGCGGGGGGTAACTATGGCTACACCTTC
TRBV11-1,TRBJ1-1,-,-,CASTRDIYLTEAFF,TGTGCCAGCACCAGGGACATTTATCTCACTGAAGCTTTCTTT
TRBV30,TRBJ1-5,-,-,CAWNRDNNQPQHF,TGTGCCTGGAACCGGGACAACAATCAGCCCCAGCATTTT
TRBV4-2,TRBJ2-5,TRBD2,-,CASSQRAGATEETQYF,TGTGCCAGCAGCCAAAGAGCGGGGGCTACTGAAGAGACCCAGTACTTC
TRBV29-1,TRBJ1-1,-,-,CSVAFRGMNTEAFF,TGCAGCGTTGCTTTTCGGGGGATGAACACTGAAGCTTTCTTT
TRBV29-1,TRBJ1-4,-,once,CSVLWGLLSTNEKLFF,TGCAGCGTCCTATGGGGTCTTCTTTCCACTAATGAAAAACTGTTTTTT
TRBV2,TRBJ1-1,-,-,CASSEWVGQRAFF,TGTGCCAGCAGTGAATGGGTGGGTCAACGAGCTTTCTTT
TRBV7-2,TRBJ1-6,-,-,CASSLYGDSPLHF,TGTGCCAGCAGCTTGTACGGGGATTCACCCCTCCACTTT
TRBV7-3,TRBJ2-1,TRBD2,-,CASSPQTSPLYNEQFF,TGTGCCAGCAGCCCCCAGACTAGCCCTCTCTACAATGAGCAGTTCTTC
TRBV11-1,TRBJ1-1,-,-,CASSSSFLKGVGTEAFF,TGTGCCAGCAGCTCAAGCTTTCTCAAAGGAGTAGGCACTGAAGCTTTCTTT
TRBV27,TRBJ2-3,-,-,CASSFLGTDTDTQYF,TGTGCCAGCAGTTTTCTCGGGACGGACACAGATACGCAGTATTTT
TRBV4-2,TRBJ1-2,-,-,CASSQDLRVTPSNYGYTF,TGTGCCAGCAGCCAAGATCTTCGGGTTACCCCCTCTAACTATGGCTACACCTTC
TRBV7-2,TRBJ1-1,-,-,CASSLSPRFYTEAFF,TGTGCCAGCAGCTTATCTCCACGCTTCTACACTGAAGCTTTCTTT
TRBV20-1,TRBJ1-2,-,-,CSADRTYGYTF,TGCAGTGCTGACAGGACCTATGGCTACACCTTC
TRBV9,TRBJ1-2,-,once,CASSRTGTTFGYTF,TGTGCCAGCAGCCGGACGGGGACCACCTTTGGCTACACCTTC
TRBV11-3,TRBJ1-1,-,-,CASSLQASTEAFF,TGTGCCAGCAGCTTGCAGGCCTCCACTGAAGCTTTCTTT
TRBV6-5,TRBJ2-3,-,-,CASSYKYVTDTQYF,TGTGCCAGCAGTTACAAGTACGTCACAGATACGCAGTATTTT
TRBV18,TRBJ1-6,-,-,CASSPSDPGHLFSPLHF,TGTGCCAGCTCACCCTCAGACCCGGGACACTTATTTTCACCCCTCCACTTT